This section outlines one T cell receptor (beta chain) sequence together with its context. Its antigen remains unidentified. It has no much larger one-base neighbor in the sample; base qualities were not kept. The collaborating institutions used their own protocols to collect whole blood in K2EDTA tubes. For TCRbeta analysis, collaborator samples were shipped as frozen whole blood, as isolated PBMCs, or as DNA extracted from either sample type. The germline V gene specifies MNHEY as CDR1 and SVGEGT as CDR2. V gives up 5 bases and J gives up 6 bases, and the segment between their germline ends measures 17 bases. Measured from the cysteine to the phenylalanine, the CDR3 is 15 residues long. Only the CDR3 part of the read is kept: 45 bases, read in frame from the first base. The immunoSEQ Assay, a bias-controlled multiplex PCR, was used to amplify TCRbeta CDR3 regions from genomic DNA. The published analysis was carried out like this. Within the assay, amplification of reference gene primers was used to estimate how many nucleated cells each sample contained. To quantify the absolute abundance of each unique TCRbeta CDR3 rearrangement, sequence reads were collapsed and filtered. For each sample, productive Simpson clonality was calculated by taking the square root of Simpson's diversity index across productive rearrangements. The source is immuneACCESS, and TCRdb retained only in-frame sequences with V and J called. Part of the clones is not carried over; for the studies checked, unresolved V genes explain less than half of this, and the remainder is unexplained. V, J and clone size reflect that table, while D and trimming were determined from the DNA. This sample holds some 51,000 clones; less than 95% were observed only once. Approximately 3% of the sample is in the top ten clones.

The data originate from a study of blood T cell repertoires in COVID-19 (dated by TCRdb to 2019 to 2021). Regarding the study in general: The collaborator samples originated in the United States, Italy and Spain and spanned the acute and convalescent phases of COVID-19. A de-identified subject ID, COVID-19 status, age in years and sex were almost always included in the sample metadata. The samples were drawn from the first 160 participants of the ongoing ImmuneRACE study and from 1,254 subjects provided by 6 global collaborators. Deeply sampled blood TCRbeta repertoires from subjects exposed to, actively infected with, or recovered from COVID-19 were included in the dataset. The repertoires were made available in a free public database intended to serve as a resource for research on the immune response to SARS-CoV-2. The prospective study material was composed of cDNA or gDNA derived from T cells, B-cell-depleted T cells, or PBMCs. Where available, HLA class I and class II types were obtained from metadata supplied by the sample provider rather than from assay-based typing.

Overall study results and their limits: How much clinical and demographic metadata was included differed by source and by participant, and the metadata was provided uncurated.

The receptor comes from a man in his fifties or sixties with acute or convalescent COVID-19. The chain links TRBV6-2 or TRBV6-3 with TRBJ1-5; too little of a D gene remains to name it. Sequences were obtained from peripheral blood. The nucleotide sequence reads TGTGCCAGCAGTACCGGTCCGCTGAGAAGTCAGCCCCAGCATTTT. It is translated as CASSTGPLRSQPQHF.